Below are 9 T cell receptor beta chains sequenced from a single sample in a study of T cell changes during pregnancy in multiple sclerosis. Sequencing used immunoSEQ multiplex PCR; TCRdb keeps in-frame clones, though not all of them. Of roughly 70,000 clones in the sample, 90% to 95% are singletons; the top ten hold roughly 1.2%. Sequences were derived from peripheral blood, sampled in the third trimester of pregnancy. These receptors came from a female donor with multiple sclerosis, enrolled in a pregnancy study.

The gene calls are TRBV5-4 and TRBJ2-3; 8 nucleotides line up with TRBD2. The CDR3 length is 14 residues. Germline CDR1 and CDR2: SGHNT and YYREEE (reference sequence). V shed 4 bases, J shed 4 bases, and the junction held 5 bases outside the gene matches. CDR3 in amino acids: CASSPQLAADTQYF. The CDR3 DNA reads TGTGCCAGCAGCCCCCAACTAGCGGCAGATACGCAGTATTTT. The full variable domain, its missing parts supplied by reference TRBV5-4 and TRBJ2-3, is ETGVTQSPTHLIKTRGQQVTLRCSSQSGHNTVSWYQQALGQGPQFIFQYYREEENGRGNFPPRFSGLQFPNYSSELNVNALELDDSALYLCASSPQLAADTQYFGPGTRLTVL.

J is TRBJ1-2 and V is TRBV28; D is unresolved. This CDR3 is built from 11 residues. CDR1 is MDHEN, CDR2 SYDVKM, per germline. Trimming removed 5 bases at V and 8 bases at J, with 9 bases between. The CDR3 protein is CASSPRRGYTF. CDR3 bases: TGTGCCAGCAGTCCAAGGAGAGGCTACACCTTC.

To note about this clone: At one end the junction does not follow the germline gene, possibly because of a read error. The chain couples TRBV4-3 to TRBJ2-7; 9 nucleotides line up with TRBD2. The CDR3 covers 15 residues. Germline V gene data show CDR1 as LGHNA and CDR2 as YSLEER. The CDR3: CASSQELAGTYGQYF. CDR3 nucleotides: TGCGCCAGCAGCCAAGAGCTAGCGGGAACCTACGGGCAGTACTTC.

The chain uses TRBV10-1 and TRBJ1-5, with a possible D match to TRBD1 (5 bases). This CDR3 region has 13 residues. The V gene's germline CDR1 is WNHNN and CDR2 SYGVQD (reference sequence). Trimming stripped 5 bases from V and 3 bases from J, with 8 bases between. DNA for the CDR3: TGCGCCAGCAGTTGGGGGGACAATCAGCCCCAGCATTTT. Its protein is CASSWGDNQPQHF.

This chain joins TRBV5-6 and TRBJ1-5; D ambiguous. The CDR3 is made up of 16 amino acids. The ends were cut back, 0 bases at V and 4 bases at J, with 14 bases in the middle. In germline, CDR1 is SGHDT, CDR2 YYEEEE. CDR3 sequence (DNA): TGTGCCAGCAGCTTGGCCTTGGCGGAGAATAATCAGCCCCAGCATTTT. Protein product: CASSLALAENNQPQHF.

In this sample, this clone turned up once. The J gene is TRBJ1-5, the V gene TRBV5-1, with TRBD1 as a possible D gene (5 bases). Trimming took off 3 bases at V and 0 bases at J, with 10 bases between the two ends. Per the germline V gene, CDR1 is SGHRS and CDR2 is YFSETQ. CDR3 length equals 15 residues. Written as DNA, the CDR3 is TGCGCCAGCAGCTATGACAGTAATAGCAATCAGCCCCAGCATTTT. Protein: CASSYDSNSNQPQHF. Using reference TRBV5-1 and TRBJ1-5 for the parts outside the CDR3, the full variable domain is KAGVTQTPRYLIKTRGQQVTLSCSPISGHRSVSWYQQTPGQGLQFLFEYFSETQRNKGNFPGRFSGRQFSNSRSEMNVSTLELGDSALYLCASSYDSNSNQPQHFGDGTRLSIL.

This clone was recorded only once. The V call is TRBV10-2, the J call TRBJ2-7; perhaps TRBD1 as D (5 bases). The CDR3 contains 14 residues. The germline gives CDR1 WSHSY, CDR2 SAAADI. V lost 7 bases and J lost 3, with 16 bases in between. The CDR3, as DNA: TGCGCCAGCATGGAACAGAGTCAGGGCTACGAGCAGTACTTC. Amino acid sequence: CASMEQSQGYEQYF.

J is TRBJ2-1 and V is TRBV10-2; TRBD2 matches 9 bases. Germline V gene data show CDR1 as WSHSY and CDR2 as SAAADI. This CDR3 region has 15 residues. The J segment lost 5 bases and the V segment lost 7 bases, leaving 9 bases of the junction unmatched. The CDR3 DNA follows: TGCGCCAGCAATGGGGGACTAGCAGGGAACAATGAGCAGTTCTTC. This encodes CASNGGLAGNNEQFF.

The chain employs TRBV2 and TRBJ2-1; the D is unclear. Germline-derived CDR1 and CDR2 are SNHLY and FYNNEI. Trimming removed 7 bases from V and 6 bases from J, with 13 bases in between. This CDR3 spans 13 amino acids. Here the CDR3 DNA reads TGTGCCAGCAATTCTCTTATCCCCAATGAGCAGTTCTTC. This sequence encodes CASNSLIPNEQFF.